Each of the 7 T cell receptor beta chains below was sequenced from the same sample in a study of blood T cell repertoires in COVID-19 (dated by TCRdb to 2019 to 2021). The protocol used for the library was the immunoSEQ multiplex PCR assay. TCRdb re-hosts the immuneACCESS table, in-frame sequences only. Its copies lack some clones; in the studies checked, an unresolved V gene accounts for under half of them, and the cause for the rest is not known. The sample table shows around 170,000 clones, and about 90% are seen once. 5.5% to 8.5% of the sample is in the top ten clones. Sample: PBMCs or T cells enriched from blood (not recorded which). All receptors come from a woman between 45 and 65 years old who had recovered from COVID-19.

This rearrangement joins TRBV5-8 to TRBJ2-7; D possibly corresponds to TRBD2 (6 bases). V dropped 3 bases and J dropped 0 bases, with 13 bases sitting between them. The CDR3 covers 15 residues. The germline CDR1 and CDR2 sequences are SGHTS and YDEGEE. The CDR3 bases are TGTGCCAGCAGCTGGGCGGGGACCGCCTCCTACGAGCAGTACTTC. Translating gives CASSWAGTASYEQYF.

The rearrangement joins TRBV5-6 to TRBJ1-3, with D possibly being TRBD1 (6 bases). The CDR3 runs to 15 residues. Trimming stripped 4 bases from V and 2 bases from J, with 13 bases between. Germline lookup yields CDR1 SGHDT and CDR2 YYEEEE. In DNA form, the CDR3 reads TGTGCCAGCAGCACAGGGTTAGGAGCTGGAAACACCATATATTTT. Its translation: CASSTGLGAGNTIYF. Variable domain in full (rest from reference TRBV5-6 and TRBJ1-3): DAGVTQSPTHLIKTRGQQVTLRCSPKSGHDTVSWYQQALGQGPQFIFQYYEEEERQRGNFPDRFSGHQFPNYSSELNVNALLLGDSALYLCASSTGLGAGNTIYFGEGSWLTVV.

The chain carries TRBV11-2 and TRBJ2-7, with 11 positions matching TRBD2. Per germline, CDR1 SGHAT and CDR2 FQNNGV. The CDR3 has 13 residues. The J segment lost 1 base and the V segment lost 9 bases, leaving 2 bases of the junction unmatched. This CDR3 is CASRLAGSYEQYF. DNA of the CDR3: TGTGCCAGTAGACTAGCGGGATCCTACGAGCAGTACTTC.

The J gene is TRBJ2-1, the V gene TRBV7-6, with D possibly being TRBD2 (6 bases). Trimming took off 1 base at V and 9 bases at J, with 16 bases between the two ends. The CDR3 contains 15 residues. Germline V lookup: CDR1 SGHVS, CDR2 FNYEAQ. CDR3 sequence reads: CASSLVGGEVGEQFF. DNA of the CDR3: TGTGCCAGCAGCTTAGTGGGTGGGGAGGTAGGTGAGCAGTTCTTC.

The chain is built from TRBV18 and TRBJ2-7; 7 positions agree with TRBD1. V trimming: 3 bases; J trimming: 2 bases; junction bases outside the gene matches: 7. CDR3 size: 15 residues. Germline lookup yields CDR1 KGHSH and CDR2 LQKENI. In nucleotides, the CDR3 is TGTGCCAGCTCACCGAGCTTCGGGACAGCCTACGAGCAGTACTTC. It translates to CASSPSFGTAYEQYF.

The DNA for the CDR3 is TGTGCCAGCAGCGTAAGCGGGAACTACAATGAGCAGTTCTTC. It translates to CASSVSGNYNEQFF. The chain has TRBV6-4 and TRBJ2-1, with 7 bases lining up with TRBD2. Germline CDR1 MRHNA, CDR2 SNTAGT. V shed 6 bases and J 3 bases; nucleotides not matched to a gene: 5. The CDR3 contains 14 residues.

The chain couples TRBV7-2 to TRBJ2-7; no clear D gene. V lost 5 bases and J lost 4, with 12 bases in between. The CDR3 covers 13 residues. CDR1 and CDR2 from the germline V gene are SGHTA and FQGNSA. CDR3 loop: CASSSRLNYEQYF. The CDR3 nucleotides read TGTGCCAGCAGCAGCAGACTTAATTACGAGCAGTACTTC.